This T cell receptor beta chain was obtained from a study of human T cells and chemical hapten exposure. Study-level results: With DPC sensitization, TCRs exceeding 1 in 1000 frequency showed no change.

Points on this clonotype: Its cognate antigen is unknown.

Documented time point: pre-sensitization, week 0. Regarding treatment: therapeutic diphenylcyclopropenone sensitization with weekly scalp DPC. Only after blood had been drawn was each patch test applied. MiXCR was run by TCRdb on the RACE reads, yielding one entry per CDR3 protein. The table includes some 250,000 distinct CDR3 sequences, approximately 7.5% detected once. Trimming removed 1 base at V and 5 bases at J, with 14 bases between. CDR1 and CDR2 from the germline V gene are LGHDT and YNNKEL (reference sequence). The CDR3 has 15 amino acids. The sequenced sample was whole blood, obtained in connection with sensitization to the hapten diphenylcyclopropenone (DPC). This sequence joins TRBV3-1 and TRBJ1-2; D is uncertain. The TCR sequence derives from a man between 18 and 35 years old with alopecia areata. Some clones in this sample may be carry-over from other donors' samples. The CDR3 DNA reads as TGTGCCAGCAGCCAAGCCCCACAGACGTCTTATGGCTACACCTTC. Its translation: CASSQAPQTSYGYTF.